Reported below is one T cell receptor beta chain. The data were obtained in a study of T cell changes during pregnancy in multiple sclerosis. V shed 6 bases, J shed 3 bases, and the junction held 10 bases outside the gene matches. This CDR3 is 15 amino acids long. Germline V lookup: CDR1 LNHDA, CDR2 SQIVND (reference sequence). Libraries were prepared by immunoSEQ multiplex PCR; TCRdb keeps only in-frame clonotypes and omits some of them. Counted here are approximately 37,000 clones, 75% to 90% occurring once; the ten biggest clones make up roughly 1.1%. This clonotype was obtained from a female donor with multiple sclerosis, enrolled in a pregnancy study. The sequences come from CD4+ T cells from peripheral blood mononuclear cells, collected in the first trimester of pregnancy. This chain uses TRBV19 with TRBJ1-2, with 7 bases aligning to TRBD1. CDR3 residues: CASRDFGTADYGYTF. CDR3 coding DNA: TGTGCCAGTAGGGATTTCGGGACAGCGGACTATGGCTACACCTTC.